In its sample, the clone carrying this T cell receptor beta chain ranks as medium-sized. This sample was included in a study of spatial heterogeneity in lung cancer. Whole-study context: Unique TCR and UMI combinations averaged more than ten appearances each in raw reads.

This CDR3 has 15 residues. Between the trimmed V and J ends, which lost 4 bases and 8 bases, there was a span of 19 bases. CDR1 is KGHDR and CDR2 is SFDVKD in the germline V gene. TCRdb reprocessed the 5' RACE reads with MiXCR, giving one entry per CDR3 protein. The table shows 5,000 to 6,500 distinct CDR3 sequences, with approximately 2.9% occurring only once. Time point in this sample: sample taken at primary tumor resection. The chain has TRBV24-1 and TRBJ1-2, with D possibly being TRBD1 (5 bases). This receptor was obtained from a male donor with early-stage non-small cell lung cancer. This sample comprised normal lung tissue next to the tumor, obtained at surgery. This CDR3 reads CATSEGSGTARGYTF. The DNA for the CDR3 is TGTGCCACCAGTGAAGGGTCCGGGACGGCCAGGGGCTACACCTTC.